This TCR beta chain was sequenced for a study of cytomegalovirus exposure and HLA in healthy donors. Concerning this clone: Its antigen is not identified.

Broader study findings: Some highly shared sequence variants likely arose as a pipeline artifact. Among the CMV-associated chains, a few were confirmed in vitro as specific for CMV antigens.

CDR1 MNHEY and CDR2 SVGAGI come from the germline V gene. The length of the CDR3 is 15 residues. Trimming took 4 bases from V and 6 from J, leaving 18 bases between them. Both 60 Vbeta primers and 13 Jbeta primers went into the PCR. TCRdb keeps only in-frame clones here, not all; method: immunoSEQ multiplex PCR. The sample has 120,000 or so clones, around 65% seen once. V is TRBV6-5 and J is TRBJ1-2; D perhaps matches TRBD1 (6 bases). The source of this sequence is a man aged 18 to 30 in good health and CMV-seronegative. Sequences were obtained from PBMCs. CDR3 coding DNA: TGTGCCAGCAGTTTTGCACAGGGACCCCTCGATGGCTACACCTTC. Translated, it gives CASSFAQGPLDGYTF.